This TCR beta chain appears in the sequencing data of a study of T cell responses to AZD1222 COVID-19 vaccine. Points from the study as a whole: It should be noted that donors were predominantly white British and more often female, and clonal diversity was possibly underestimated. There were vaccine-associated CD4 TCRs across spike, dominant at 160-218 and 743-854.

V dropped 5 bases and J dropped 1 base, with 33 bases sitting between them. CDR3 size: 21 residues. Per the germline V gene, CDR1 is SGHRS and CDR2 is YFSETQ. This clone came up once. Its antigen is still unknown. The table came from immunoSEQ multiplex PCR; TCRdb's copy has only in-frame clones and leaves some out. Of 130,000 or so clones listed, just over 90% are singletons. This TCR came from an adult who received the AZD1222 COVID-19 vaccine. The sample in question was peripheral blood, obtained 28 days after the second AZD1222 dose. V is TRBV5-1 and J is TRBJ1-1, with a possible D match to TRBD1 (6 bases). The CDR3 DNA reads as TGCGCCAGCAGAATGTTTGACCCCCCCCAGGTCGGGGGCTCTAAGAACACTGAAGCTTTCTTT. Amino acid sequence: CASRMFDPPQVGGSKNTEAFF.